Sequencing of this T cell receptor (beta chain) was carried out in a study of OX40 agonist ivuxolimab in advanced cancers. Some clones are missing from TCRdb's copy, which holds only in-frame ones; the method was immunoSEQ multiplex PCR. Found here are about 70,000 clones, around 84% of them singletons; the top ten hold approximately 6.7%. Per germline, CDR1 SGHRS and CDR2 YFSETQ. V was pared by 8 bases and J by 5 bases, with 7 bases of the junction left unmatched. The CDR3 consists of 13 residues. The input for sequencing was CD4+ or CD8+ T cells sorted from blood, taken in a trial of the OX40 agonist ivuxolimab. V and J are TRBV5-1 and TRBJ2-3, with 8 bases identical to TRBD2. This TCR derives from an adult with an advanced solid tumor such as melanoma, head and neck, liver or kidney cancer. The CDR3 is CASRLAYGDTQYF. The CDR3 region has the DNA TGCGCCAGTAGACTAGCGTATGGAGATACGCAGTATTTT.